What follows are 5 T cell receptor beta chains derived from one specimen sequenced in a study of blood T cell repertoires in COVID-19. The table came from immunoSEQ multiplex PCR; TCRdb's copy has only in-frame clones and leaves some out. The table has 200,000 or so clones, 87% seen once; the top ten hold over 1.5%. Input material: peripheral blood. These receptors were collected from a man in his forties with active or convalescent COVID-19.

The J gene is TRBJ1-2, the V gene TRBV27; 7 bases align to TRBD1. Germline V CDR1 and CDR2: MNHEY, SMNVEV (reference sequence). V lost 5 bases, J lost 9 bases, and 6 bases stayed unmatched. This CDR3 is built from 12 residues. CDR3 sequence (DNA): TGTGCCAGCAGTGCCGGGACAGCACGCTACACCTTC. Translated, it gives CASSAGTARYTF.

The chain links TRBV28 to TRBJ2-7, with a weak D call TRBD2 (6 bases). Germline CDR1 is MDHEN and CDR2 is SYDVKM. The CDR3 consists of 17 residues. Trimming shortened V by 10 bases and J by 2 bases, and 27 bases separated the two germline ends. The CDR3 reads CATRMGGALQTPYEQYF. CDR3 nucleotides: TGTGCCACCAGGATGGGCGGGGCACTTCAAACACCCTACGAGCAGTACTTC.

The chain uses TRBV5-1 and TRBJ2-7; D not certain. V shed 0 bases and J shed 3 bases, with 7 bases lying between them. The CDR3 loop spans 13 amino acids. The germline CDR1 and CDR2 sequences are SGHRS and YFSETQ. The CDR3 coding sequence is TGCGCCAGCAGCTTGGATGCACACTACGAGCAGTACTTC. This gives the protein CASSLDAHYEQYF.

V usage is TRBV19 and J usage is TRBJ2-3; TRBD1 aligns across 7 bases. This CDR3 region has 17 residues. V lost 3 bases and J lost 4; bases outside the gene matches: 13. CDR1 and CDR2 from the germline V gene are LNHDA and SQIVND (reference sequence). The CDR3 region is CASSIALRQGSSDTQYF. In nucleotides, the CDR3 is TGTGCCAGTAGTATTGCCCTAAGACAGGGATCCTCAGATACGCAGTATTTT.

Note on this clone: The same CDR3 can be traced to other DNA sequences in this sample. V usage is TRBV4-1 and J usage is TRBJ1-1; D possibly corresponds to TRBD1 (5 bases). Germline-derived CDR1 and CDR2 are MGHRA and YSYEKL. This CDR3 has 13 residues. The germline V and J ends were trimmed by 4 bases and 4 bases, with 10 bases remaining between them. CDR3 in amino acids: CASSLGGGTEAFF. In DNA, the CDR3 is TGCGCCAGCAGCCTGGGGGGGGGCACTGAAGCTTTCTTT.